This section outlines one TCR beta chain sequence together with its context. Its antigen is unknown. The primer mix had 60 Vbeta and 13 Jbeta primers. Profiled with immunoSEQ multiplex PCR; TCRdb holds only in-frame clones, not every one. The sample has about 300,000 clones, 86% seen once. Germline V lookup: CDR1 LNHDA, CDR2 SQIVND (reference sequence). The ends were cut back, 6 bases at V and 0 bases at J, with 15 bases in the middle. There are 15 residues in the CDR3. The data derive from a study of cytomegalovirus exposure and HLA in healthy donors. Findings of the study overall: Excluded were some V segments that proved indistinguishable, including TRBV6-2 and TRBV6-3. Later examination showed HLA-associated TCR beta chains had greater clonal expansion than equally common others. Analyses of presence and absence presupposed an approximately uniform sequencing depth across donors. Within an earlier analysis, most TCR beta V segments proved productive either about 87% or about 30% of the time.

The chain links TRBV19 to TRBJ2-7, with D possibly being TRBD2 (6 bases). Sequenced: PBMCs. This sequence was found in a man between 40 and 49 years old in good health and CMV-seropositive. DNA for the CDR3: TGTGCCAGTAGGAAAAATAGCGGTGGCTCCTACGAGCAGTACTTC. Protein: CASRKNSGGSYEQYF.